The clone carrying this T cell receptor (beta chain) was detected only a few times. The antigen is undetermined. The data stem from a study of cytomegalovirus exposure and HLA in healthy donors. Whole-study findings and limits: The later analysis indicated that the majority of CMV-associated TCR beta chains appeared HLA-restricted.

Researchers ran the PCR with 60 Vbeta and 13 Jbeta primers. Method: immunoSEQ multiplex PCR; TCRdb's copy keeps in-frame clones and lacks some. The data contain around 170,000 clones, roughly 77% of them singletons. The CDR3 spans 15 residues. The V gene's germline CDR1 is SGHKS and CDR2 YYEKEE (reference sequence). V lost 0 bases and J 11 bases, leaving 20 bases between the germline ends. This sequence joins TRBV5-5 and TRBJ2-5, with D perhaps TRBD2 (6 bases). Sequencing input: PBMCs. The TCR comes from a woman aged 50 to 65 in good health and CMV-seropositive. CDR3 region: CASSLAVAAFGEQYF. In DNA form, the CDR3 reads TGTGCCAGCAGCTTGGCCGTAGCGGCCTTCGGTGAGCAGTACTTC.